The present TCR beta chain was sequenced within a study of blood T cell repertoires in COVID-19. Assay: immunoSEQ multiplex PCR; the TCRdb copy retains only in-frame clones and omits some. The top ten clones hold 3.6% of a sample with around 250,000 clones, around 87% of them seen once. Trimming removed 4 bases from V and 2 bases from J; junction bases left unmatched: 4. The V gene's germline CDR1 is GTSNPN and CDR2 SVGIG (reference sequence). The CDR3 loop spans 13 amino acids. The sample consisted of peripheral blood. This TCR was sampled from a man aged 18 to 35 with active or convalescent COVID-19. The V call is TRBV30, the J call TRBJ1-1, with 7 bases lining up with TRBD1. In DNA, the CDR3 is TGTGCCTGGACGACAGGGCTAAACACTGAAGCTTTCTTT. Amino acid sequence: CAWTTGLNTEAFF.